This paragraph covers one T cell receptor (beta chain) sequence. The data stem from a study of blood T cell repertoires in COVID-19. Study at large: Samples representing acute and convalescent COVID-19 were sourced from the United States, Italy and Spain.

Germline V gene sequence: CDR1 MNHEY, CDR2 SMNVEV (reference sequence). V dropped 5 bases and J dropped 8 bases, with 18 bases sitting between them. This CDR3 is 15 amino acids long. Original analysis: Cell counts per sample came from amplifying reference gene primers. Sequenced by immunoSEQ multiplex PCR; TCRdb stores in-frame clones only, minus some. V, J and clone size derive from that table, while D and trimming were established from the DNA sequence. The sample contains over 70,000 clones, 75% to 80% of which appear only once. The receptor was isolated from a man between 65 and 85 years old with COVID-19, enrolled during active disease. The chain carries TRBV27 and TRBJ1-4; D not certain. The specimen was peripheral blood. CDR3: CASSRGGHTSEKLFF. CDR3 nucleotides: TGTGCCAGCAGTCGAGGTGGCCACACCAGCGAAAAACTGTTTTTT.